Each of the 25 T cell receptor beta chains below was sequenced from the same sample in a study of CXCR3-negative and CXCR3-positive naive CD8 T cells. In preparing the TRB cDNA libraries, 5' RACE with UMI labels was used. From the 5' RACE reads, TCRdb lists one entry per CDR3 protein and no DNA. This table lists some 6,700 distinct CDR3 sequences. The source material was naive CXCR3- CD8+ T cells from blood. Subset denoted: CD45RO-CCR7+CD27+CD95- naive CD8+ T cells lacking CXCR3 (TNR3-). The receptors were gathered from a human donor in good health. Some clones in this sample may be carry-over from other donors' samples.

The V and J genes are TRBV6-2 or TRBV6-3 and TRBJ2-1. CDR1 is MNHEY, CDR2 SVGEGT, per germline. The CDR3 sequence is 14 residues long. CDR3 sequence reads: CAIGNDFTAEEQFF.

The chain is built from TRBV29-1 and TRBJ2-2; TCRdb calls TRBD1, which cannot be checked without DNA. From germline, CDR1 is SQVTM and CDR2 ANQGSEA. The CDR3 runs 12 residues. The CDR3 region is CSVVGDTGELFF.

This clonotype is labeled medium-sized (0.01 to 0.1%) based on frequency. This chain joins TRBV6-5 and TRBJ2-7; the D call of TRBD1 rests on TCRdb alone, since no DNA is present to check it. Germline V CDR1 and CDR2: MNHEY, SVGAGI. The CDR3 is 15 amino acids. The CDR3 sequence: CASSSRDASSYEQYF.

This chain joins TRBV12-3 or TRBV12-4 and TRBJ2-3; without DNA, the TCRdb call of TRBD2 cannot be checked. The CDR3 covers 17 residues. Here the CDR3 reads CASSFLSPRVGTDTQYF.

The chain couples TRBV2 to TRBJ2-7. The CDR3 loop spans 12 amino acids. In germline, CDR1 is SNHLY, CDR2 FYNNEI. CDR3 amino acids: CATGDSYYEQYF.

This sequence joins TRBV20-1 and TRBJ2-3; TCRdb's D call, TRBD1, is unchecked because there is no DNA. From germline, CDR1 is DFQATT and CDR2 SNEGSKA (reference sequence). The CDR3 loop spans 16 amino acids. CDR3 in amino acids: CSARDRVGAYTDTQYF.

This clonotype ranks as medium-sized in terms of frequency. The rearrangement links TRBV18 to TRBJ2-5. CDR1 is KGHSH, CDR2 LQKENI, per germline. The length of the CDR3 is 14 residues. The CDR3 loop is CASSPGEFEETQYF. Full variable domain (rest looked up from reference TRBV18 and TRBJ2-5): NAGVMQNPRHLVRRRGQEARLRCSPMKGHSHVYWYRQLPEEGLKFMVYLQKENIIDESGMPKERFSAEFPKEGPSILRIQQVVRGDSAAYFCASSPGEFEETQYFGPGTRLLVL.

The chain is built from TRBV7-9 and TRBJ2-7; absent DNA, TCRdb's TRBD2 call cannot be checked. Germline V gene data show CDR1 as SEHNR and CDR2 as FQNEAQ (reference sequence). The CDR3 covers 16 residues. The CDR3 reads CASSSTTSGNSYEQYF.

This chain joins TRBV6-5 and TRBJ2-1; TCRdb picks TRBD1, but there is no DNA to check that call. The CDR3 has 15 residues. Germline CDR1 is MNHEY and CDR2 is SVGAGI. The CDR3 here is CASTPYREVLNEQFF.

Considering frequency, this clonotype is medium-sized. This rearrangement joins TRBV5-1 to TRBJ1-1; TCRdb proposes TRBD1, but this gene call is untestable without DNA. The length of the CDR3 is 12 residues. From germline, CDR1 is SGHRS and CDR2 YFSETQ. The CDR3 sequence: CASSSRGSRAFF. The complete variable domain, with remaining parts taken from reference TRBV5-1 and TRBJ1-1, reads KAGVTQTPRYLIKTRGQQVTLSCSPISGHRSVSWYQQTPGQGLQFLFEYFSETQRNKGNFPGRFSGRQFSNSRSEMNVSTLELGDSALYLCASSSRGSRAFFGQGTRLTVV.

In terms of frequency, this clonotype is medium-sized (0.01 to 0.1%). This rearrangement joins TRBV6-6 to TRBJ2-1; with no DNA, the TCRdb D assignment of TRBD1 cannot be verified. This CDR3 contains 13 residues. Germline CDR1 reads MNHNY; CDR2 reads SVGAGI (reference sequence). The CDR3 region is CASSYSPGNEQFF.

Judged by frequency, this clonotype is medium-sized. The J gene is TRBJ2-7, the V gene TRBV28; TCRdb's assignment of TRBD1 cannot be checked, as there is no DNA. This CDR3 contains 15 residues. From germline, CDR1 is MDHEN and CDR2 SYDVKM. The CDR3 region is CASSASDRAGNEQYF.

This clonotype is called medium-sized based on its frequency. The rearrangement links TRBV6-6 to TRBJ1-6. This CDR3 has 15 residues. Germline-derived CDR1 and CDR2 are MNHNY and SVGAGI (reference sequence). CDR3: CASSSRGWGDSPLHF.

The V call is TRBV29-1, the J call TRBJ1-1; the TCRdb D gene call, TRBD1, has no DNA to confirm it. The length of the CDR3 is 14 residues. The germline V gene has CDR1 SQVTM and CDR2 ANQGSEA. The CDR3 here is CSVTDRAMNTEAFF.

This clonotype is medium-sized (0.01 to 0.1%) by frequency. V is TRBV2 and J is TRBJ2-3; no DNA is available, so the TRBD1 call from TCRdb remains unchecked. The germline V gene has CDR1 SNHLY and CDR2 FYNNEI. The CDR3 runs to 16 residues. CDR3 residues: CASKVQGLSLVDTQYF.

Measured by frequency, this clonotype is medium-sized. The chain employs TRBV7-9 and TRBJ1-2. The CDR3 has 13 amino acids. Germline V CDR1 and CDR2: SEHNR, FQNEAQ (reference sequence). CDR3 loop: CASSFEGDYGYTF.

This chain links TRBV19 with TRBJ2-1; with no DNA, the TCRdb D assignment of TRBD2 cannot be verified. Germline V gene lookup returns CDR1 LNHDA and CDR2 SQIVND (reference sequence). CDR3 length: 14 amino acids. CDR3 in amino acids: CAISSGGPYNEQFF. The full variable domain, completed using reference TRBV19 and TRBJ2-1, is DGGITQSPKYLFRKEGQNVTLSCEQNLNHDAMYWYRQDPGQGLRLIYYSQIVNDFQKGDIAEGYSVSREKKESFPLTVTSAQKNPTAFYLCAISSGGPYNEQFFGPGTRLTVL.

According to its frequency, this clonotype is medium-sized. The V gene is TRBV29-1, the J gene TRBJ2-3; no DNA is available, so the TRBD1 call from TCRdb remains unchecked. Germline values: CDR1 SQVTM, CDR2 ANQGSEA. This CDR3 contains 15 residues. The CDR3 reads CSVGPEGAGTDTQYF.

By frequency, this clonotype registers medium-sized. The CDR3 sequence: CASTRTGGFTSTDTQYF. The chain combines TRBV6-4 with TRBJ2-3; with no DNA, the TCRdb D assignment of TRBD1 cannot be verified. Germline-derived CDR1 and CDR2 are MRHNA and SNTAGT. The CDR3 is made up of 17 amino acids.

According to its frequency, this clonotype is medium-sized. V is TRBV5-1 and J is TRBJ2-7; TCRdb's assignment of TRBD1 cannot be checked, as there is no DNA. The CDR3 length is 14 residues. The germline CDR1 and CDR2 sequences are SGHRS and YFSETQ. The chain's CDR3 is CASQQGGYVDEQYF.

According to its frequency, this clonotype is medium-sized. V and J are TRBV3-1 and TRBJ2-7; TCRdb gives TRBD2 as the D gene, but with no DNA this cannot be confirmed. Per germline, CDR1 LGHDT and CDR2 YNNKEL (reference sequence). The CDR3 has 16 residues. The CDR3 spells CASSQGGLIHSYEQYF.

The chain has TRBV7-9 and TRBJ2-7; TCRdb calls TRBD1, which cannot be checked without DNA. Germline V gives CDR1 SEHNR, CDR2 FQNEAQ (reference sequence). The CDR3 has 14 amino acids. The CDR3 here is CASSDPGRTYEQYF.

This clonotype is identified as medium-sized from frequency. The chain joins TRBV27 to TRBJ2-2. This CDR3 is built from 15 residues. CDR1 and CDR2 (germline): MNHEY, SMNVEV (reference sequence). The CDR3 protein is CASSLWGGNTGELFF.

The chain combines TRBV6-6 with TRBJ2-3; TCRdb returns TRBD1, unconfirmable since there is no DNA. Per germline, CDR1 MNHNY and CDR2 SVGAGI (reference sequence). The CDR3 spans 14 residues. The CDR3 region is CASSSPSGTDTQYF.

This rearrangement joins TRBV2 to TRBJ1-6. The CDR3 contains 12 residues. Germline CDR1 is SNHLY and CDR2 is FYNNEI. This CDR3 is CASSGYNSPLHF.